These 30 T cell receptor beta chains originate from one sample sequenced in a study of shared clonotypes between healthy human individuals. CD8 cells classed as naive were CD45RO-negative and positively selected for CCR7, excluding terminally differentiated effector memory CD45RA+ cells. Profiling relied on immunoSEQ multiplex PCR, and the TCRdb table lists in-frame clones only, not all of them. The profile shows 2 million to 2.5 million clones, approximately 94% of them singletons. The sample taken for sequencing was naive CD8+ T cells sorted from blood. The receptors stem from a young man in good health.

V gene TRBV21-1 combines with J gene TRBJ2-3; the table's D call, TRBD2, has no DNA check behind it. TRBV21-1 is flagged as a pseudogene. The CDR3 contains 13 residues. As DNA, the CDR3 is TGTGCCGCAGGAGGGTTTGTCACAGATACGCAGTATTTT. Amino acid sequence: CAAGGFVTDTQYF.

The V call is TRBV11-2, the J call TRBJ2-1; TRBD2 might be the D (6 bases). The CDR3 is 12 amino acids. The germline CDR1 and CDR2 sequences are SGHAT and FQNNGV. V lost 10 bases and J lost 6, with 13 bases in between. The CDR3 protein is CATAGNGNEQFF. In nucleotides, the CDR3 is TGTGCCACGGCGGGGAACGGCAATGAGCAGTTCTTC.

The CDR3 DNA is TGCGCCAGCAGCCAACCCCTACAGGGCTTAGAGACCCAGTACTTC. It specifies CASSQPLQGLETQYF. The chain has TRBV4-1 and TRBJ2-5; D might be TRBD1 (6 bases). From germline, CDR1 is MGHRA and CDR2 YSYEKL. The CDR3 sequence is 15 residues long. V was trimmed by 2 bases and J by 4 bases, leaving 14 bases between them.

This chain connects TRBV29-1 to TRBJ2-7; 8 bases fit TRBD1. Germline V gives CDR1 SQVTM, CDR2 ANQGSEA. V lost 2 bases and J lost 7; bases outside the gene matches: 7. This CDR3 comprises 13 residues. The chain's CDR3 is CSVESDRGREQYF. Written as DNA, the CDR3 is TGCAGCGTTGAAAGTGACAGGGGACGGGAGCAGTACTTC.

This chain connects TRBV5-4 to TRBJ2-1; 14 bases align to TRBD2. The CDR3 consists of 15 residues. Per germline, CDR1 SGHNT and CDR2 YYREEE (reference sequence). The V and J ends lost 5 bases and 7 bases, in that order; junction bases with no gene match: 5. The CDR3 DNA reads TGTGCCAGCAGAGACGGGACTAGCGGGAGTAATGAGCAGTTCTTC. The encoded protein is CASRDGTSGSNEQFF.

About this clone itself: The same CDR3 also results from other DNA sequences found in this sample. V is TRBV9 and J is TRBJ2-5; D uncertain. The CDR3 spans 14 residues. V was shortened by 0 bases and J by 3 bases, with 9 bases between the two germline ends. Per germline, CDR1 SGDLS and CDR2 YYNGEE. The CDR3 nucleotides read TGTGCCAGCAGCGTAGCTGGTACTAAAGAGACCCAGTACTTC. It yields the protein CASSVAGTKETQYF.

As DNA, the CDR3 is TGTGCCAGCAGCCAGGACGGGACCTATGGCTACACCTTC. It yields the protein CASSQDGTYGYTF. The rearrangement uses TRBV11-3 and TRBJ1-2; D might be TRBD1 (5 bases). CDR3 length equals 13 residues. With 5 bases removed from V and 4 bases from J, the gap between germline ends came to 11 bases. Germline V gene data show CDR1 as SGHNT and CDR2 as YENEEA.

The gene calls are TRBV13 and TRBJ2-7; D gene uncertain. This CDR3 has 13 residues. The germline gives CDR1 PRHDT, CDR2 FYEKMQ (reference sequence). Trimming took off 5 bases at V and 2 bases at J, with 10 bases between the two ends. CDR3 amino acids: CASSPGPAYEQYF. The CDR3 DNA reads TGTGCCAGCAGCCCCGGACCTGCCTACGAGCAGTACTTC.

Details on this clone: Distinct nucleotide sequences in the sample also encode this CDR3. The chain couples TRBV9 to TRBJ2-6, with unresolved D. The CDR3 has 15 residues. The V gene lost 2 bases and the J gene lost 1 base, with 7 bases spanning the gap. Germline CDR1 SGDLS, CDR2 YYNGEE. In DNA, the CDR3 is TGTGCCAGCAGCGTCACCGGATCTGGGGCCAACGTCCTGACTTTC. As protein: CASSVTGSGANVLTF.

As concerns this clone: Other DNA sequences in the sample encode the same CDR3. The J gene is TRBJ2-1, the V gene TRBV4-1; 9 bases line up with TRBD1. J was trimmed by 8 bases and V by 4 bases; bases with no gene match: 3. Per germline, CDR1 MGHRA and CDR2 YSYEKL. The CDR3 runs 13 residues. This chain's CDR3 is CASSPGQGYEQFF. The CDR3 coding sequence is TGCGCCAGCAGCCCGGGACAGGGTTATGAGCAGTTCTTC.

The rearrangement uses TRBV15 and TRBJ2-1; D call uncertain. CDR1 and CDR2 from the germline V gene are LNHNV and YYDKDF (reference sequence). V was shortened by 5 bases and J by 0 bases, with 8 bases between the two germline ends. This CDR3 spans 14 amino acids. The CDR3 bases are TGTGCCACCAGCTCCCGCAACTCCTACAATGAGCAGTTCTTC. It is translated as CATSSRNSYNEQFF.

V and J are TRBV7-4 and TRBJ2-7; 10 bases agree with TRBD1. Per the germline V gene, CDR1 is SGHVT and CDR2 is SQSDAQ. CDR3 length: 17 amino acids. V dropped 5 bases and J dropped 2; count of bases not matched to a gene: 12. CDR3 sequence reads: CASSPRTGTGVPYEQYF. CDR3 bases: TGTGCCAGCAGCCCCCGTACCGGGACAGGGGTCCCCTACGAGCAGTACTTC.

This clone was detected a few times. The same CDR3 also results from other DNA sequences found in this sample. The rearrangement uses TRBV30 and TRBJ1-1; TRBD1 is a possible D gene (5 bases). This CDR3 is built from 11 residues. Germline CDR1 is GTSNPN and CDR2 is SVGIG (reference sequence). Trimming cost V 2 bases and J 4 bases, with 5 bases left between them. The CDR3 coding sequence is TGTGCCTGGAGTAGGGGCACTGAAGCTTTCTTT. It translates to CAWSRGTEAFF.

Here the CDR3 reads CASRGLAGVNEQFF. As DNA, the CDR3 is TGTGCCAGCAGGGGCCTAGCGGGGGTCAATGAGCAGTTCTTC. V gene TRBV2 combines with J gene TRBJ2-1; 10 bases align to TRBD2. V shed 6 bases, J shed 6 bases, and the junction held 5 bases outside the gene matches. The CDR3 extends over 14 amino acids. Germline CDR1 and CDR2: SNHLY and FYNNEI.

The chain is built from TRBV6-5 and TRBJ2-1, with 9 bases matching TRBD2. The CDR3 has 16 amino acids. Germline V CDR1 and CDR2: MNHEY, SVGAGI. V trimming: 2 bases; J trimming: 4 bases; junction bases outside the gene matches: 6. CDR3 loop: CASSYTGLASYNEQFF. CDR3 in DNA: TGTGCCAGCAGTTACACGGGACTAGCTAGTTACAATGAGCAGTTCTTC.

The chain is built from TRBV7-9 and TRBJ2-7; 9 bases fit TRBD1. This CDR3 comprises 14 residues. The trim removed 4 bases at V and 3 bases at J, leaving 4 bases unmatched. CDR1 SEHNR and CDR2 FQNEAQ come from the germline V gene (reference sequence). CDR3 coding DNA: TGTGCCAGCAGCTCGGACAGGGGTTACTACGAGCAGTACTTC. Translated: CASSSDRGYYEQYF.

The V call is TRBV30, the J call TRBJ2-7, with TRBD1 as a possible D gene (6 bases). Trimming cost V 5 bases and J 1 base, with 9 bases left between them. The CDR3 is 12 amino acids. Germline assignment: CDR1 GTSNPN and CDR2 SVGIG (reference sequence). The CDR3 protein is CAWEQGSYEQYF. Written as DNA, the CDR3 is TGTGCCTGGGAACAGGGATCCTACGAGCAGTACTTC.

The CDR3 sequence: CASSGLSSSYEQYF. The CDR3 DNA follows: TGTGCCAGCAGCGGATTGAGTAGCTCCTACGAGCAGTACTTC. This chain links TRBV7-9 with TRBJ2-7; D not certain. The CDR3 covers 14 residues. Trimming took 5 bases from V and 0 from J, leaving 11 bases between them. From germline, CDR1 is SEHNR and CDR2 FQNEAQ (reference sequence).

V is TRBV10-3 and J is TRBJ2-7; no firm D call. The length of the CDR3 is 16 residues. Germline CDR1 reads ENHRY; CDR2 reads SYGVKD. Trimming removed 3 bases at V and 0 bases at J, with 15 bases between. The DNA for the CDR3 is TGTGCCATCAGTGATACACAGACCACATACTCCTACGAGCAGTACTTC. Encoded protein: CAISDTQTTYSYEQYF.

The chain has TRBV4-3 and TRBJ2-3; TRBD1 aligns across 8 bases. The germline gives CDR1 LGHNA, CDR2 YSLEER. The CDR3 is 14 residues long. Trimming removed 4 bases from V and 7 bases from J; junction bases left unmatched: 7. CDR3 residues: CASSPTGVPNTQYF. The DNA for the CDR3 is TGCGCCAGCAGCCCGACAGGGGTACCTAATACGCAGTATTTT.

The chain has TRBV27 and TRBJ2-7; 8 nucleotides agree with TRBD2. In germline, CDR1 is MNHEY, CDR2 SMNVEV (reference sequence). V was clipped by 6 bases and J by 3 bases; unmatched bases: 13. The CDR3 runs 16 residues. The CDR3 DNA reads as TGTGCCAGCAGCTCCCCGACTAGCGAGGACGGCTACGAGCAGTACTTC. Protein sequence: CASSSPTSEDGYEQYF.

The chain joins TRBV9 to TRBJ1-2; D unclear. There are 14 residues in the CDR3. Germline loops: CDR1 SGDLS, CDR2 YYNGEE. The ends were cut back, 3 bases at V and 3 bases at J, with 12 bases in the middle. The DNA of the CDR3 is TGTGCCAGCAGCGAGTCCGAGGTAGACTATGGCTACACCTTC. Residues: CASSESEVDYGYTF.

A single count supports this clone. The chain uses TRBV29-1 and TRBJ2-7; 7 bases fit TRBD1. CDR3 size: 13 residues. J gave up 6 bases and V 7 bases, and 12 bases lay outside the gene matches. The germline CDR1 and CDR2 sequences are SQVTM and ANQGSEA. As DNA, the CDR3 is TGCAGCGCCCTGACAGGGAAGTACTCCGAGCAGTACTTC. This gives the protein CSALTGKYSEQYF.

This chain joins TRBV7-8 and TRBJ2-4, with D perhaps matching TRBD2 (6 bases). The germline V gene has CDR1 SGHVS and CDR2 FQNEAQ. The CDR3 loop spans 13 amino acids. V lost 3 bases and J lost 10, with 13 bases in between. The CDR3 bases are TGTGCCAGCAGCTTCCCGGGAGAAGGGATTCAGTACTTC. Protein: CASSFPGEGIQYF.

The DNA for the CDR3 is TGTGCCAGAAAGGACAGGGGATCACCCCTCCACTTT. It yields the protein CARKDRGSPLHF. The rearrangement links TRBV6-4 to TRBJ1-6, with 9 bases matching TRBD1. J was trimmed by 10 bases and V by 9 bases; bases with no gene match: 4. CDR1 is MRHNA, CDR2 SNTAGT, per germline. This CDR3 has 12 amino acids.

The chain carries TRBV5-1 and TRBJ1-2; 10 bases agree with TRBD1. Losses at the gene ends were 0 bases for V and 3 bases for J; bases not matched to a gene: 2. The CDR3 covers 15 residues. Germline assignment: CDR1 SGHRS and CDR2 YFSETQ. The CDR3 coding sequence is TGCGCCAGCAGCTTGGGGACAGGGGGATACTATGGCTACACCTTC. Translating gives CASSLGTGGYYGYTF.

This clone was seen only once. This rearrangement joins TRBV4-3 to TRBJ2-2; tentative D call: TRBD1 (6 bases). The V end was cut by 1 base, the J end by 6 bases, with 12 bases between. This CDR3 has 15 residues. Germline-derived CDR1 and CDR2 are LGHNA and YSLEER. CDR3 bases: TGCGCCAGCAGCCAAGTACAGGGAGATGCCGGGGAGCTGTTTTTT. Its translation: CASSQVQGDAGELFF.

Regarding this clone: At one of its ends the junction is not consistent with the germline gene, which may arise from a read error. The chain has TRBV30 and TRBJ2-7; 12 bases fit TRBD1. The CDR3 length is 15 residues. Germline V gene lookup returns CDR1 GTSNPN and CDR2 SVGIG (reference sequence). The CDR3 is CAWSGPGQGAPVWGF. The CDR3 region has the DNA TGTGCCTGGAGTGGGCCGGGACAGGGGGCTCCGGTTTGGGGCTTC.

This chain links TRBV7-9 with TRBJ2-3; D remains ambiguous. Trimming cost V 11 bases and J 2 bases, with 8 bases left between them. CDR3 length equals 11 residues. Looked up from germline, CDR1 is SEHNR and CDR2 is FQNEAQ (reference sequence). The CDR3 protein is CAPALTDTQYF. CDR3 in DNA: TGTGCCCCCGCCCTCACAGATACGCAGTATTTT.

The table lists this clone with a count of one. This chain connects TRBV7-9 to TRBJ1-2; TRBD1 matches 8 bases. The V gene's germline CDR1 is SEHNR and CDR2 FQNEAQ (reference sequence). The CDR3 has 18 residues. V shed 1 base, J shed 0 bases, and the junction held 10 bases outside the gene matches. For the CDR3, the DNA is TGTGCCAGCAGCTTAGGCCCCGACAGGGGCCGATCTAACTATGGCTACACCTTC. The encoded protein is CASSLGPDRGRSNYGYTF.